Presented here are 5 T cell receptor beta chains from one specimen sequenced in a study of PD-1 blockade in classical Hodgkin lymphoma. TCRdb's table, derived via immunoSEQ multiplex PCR, lists solely in-frame clones and lacks some. The sample records over 85,000 clones, more than 80% being singletons. Each patient's relapse followed autologous stem cell transplantation, and brentuximab vedotin exposure varied. The source was peripheral blood mononuclear cells (PBMCs), collected before the second cycle of nivolumab. The receptors originated from a human donor with classical Hodgkin lymphoma.

V is TRBV28 and J is TRBJ1-2; 9 bases line up with TRBD1. The CDR3 runs 13 residues. V gave up 6 bases and J gave up 7 bases; unmatched junction bases: 6. CDR1 and CDR2 (germline): MDHEN, SYDVKM. The DNA of the CDR3 is TGTGCCAGCAGACAAACAGGGGGCTCTGGCTACACCTTC. Translated: CASRQTGGSGYTF.

This clone occurred once. J is TRBJ2-7 and V is TRBV9; TRBD1 agrees at 9 bases. The V segment lost 3 bases and the J segment 6 bases; nucleotides outside the gene matches: 10. The V gene's germline CDR1 is SGDLS and CDR2 YYNGEE. CDR3 length equals 15 residues. The CDR3: CASSAGQGRWGEQYF. The CDR3 DNA follows: TGTGCCAGCAGCGCAGGACAGGGGAGGTGGGGCGAGCAGTACTTC. The complete variable domain, with remaining parts taken from reference TRBV9 and TRBJ2-7, reads DSGVTQTPKHLITATGQRVTLRCSPRSGDLSVYWYQQSLDQGLQFLIQYYNGEERAKGNILERFSAQQFPDLHSELNLSSLELGDSALYFCASSAGQGRWGEQYFGPGTRLTVT.

This clone was seen a single time. This chain connects TRBV9 to TRBJ1-4, with 8 bases lining up with TRBD1. The CDR3 is made up of 15 amino acids. V was clipped by 4 bases and J by 7 bases; unmatched bases: 9. The germline V gene encodes CDR1 SGDLS and CDR2 YYNGEE. In DNA form, the CDR3 reads TGTGCCAGCAGCCCAGGGACAGGTTCTAGTGAAAAACTGTTTTTT. It specifies CASSPGTGSSEKLFF.

This chain links TRBV6-1 with TRBJ1-3; D perhaps matches TRBD1 (6 bases). With 6 bases removed from V and 0 bases from J, the gap between germline ends came to 12 bases. The CDR3 runs to 15 residues. Germline V gene sequence: CDR1 MNHNS, CDR2 SASEGT. CDR3 amino acids: CASSHREGSGNTIYF. CDR3 coding DNA: TGTGCCAGCAGCCACAGGGAGGGCTCTGGAAACACCATATATTTT.

This clone was observed a handful of times. V is TRBV6-6 and J is TRBJ1-1, with D perhaps matching TRBD1 (5 bases). The CDR3 sequence is 13 residues long. Trimming pared 7 bases from V and 4 bases from J, leaving 13 bases between. CDR1 and CDR2 from the germline V gene are MNHNY and SVGAGI (reference sequence). This chain's CDR3 is CASTLLGGTEAFF. CDR3 in DNA: TGTGCCAGCACCTTACTCGGGGGCACTGAAGCTTTCTTT.